These 21 T cell receptor beta chains were sequenced from one sample in a study of blood T cell repertoires in COVID-19. TCRdb keeps only in-frame clones here, not all; method: immunoSEQ multiplex PCR. The table shows approximately 160,000 clones, with approximately 85% occurring only once. The sequenced sample was peripheral blood. The receptor source for this set is a man aged 35 to 55 who had recovered from COVID-19.

The chain employs TRBV9 and TRBJ1-1, with 7 bases that match TRBD1. This CDR3 has 13 amino acids. Germline assignment: CDR1 SGDLS and CDR2 YYNGEE. V was clipped by 0 bases and J by 8 bases; unmatched bases: 4. The CDR3 DNA reads TGTGCCAGCAGCGTAGTAGGGGGCTCGGAAGCTTTCTTT. Protein sequence: CASSVVGGSEAFF.

The CDR3 region has the DNA TGTGCCAGCAGTTCGTGGGACAGATCGAACACCGGGGAGCTGTTTTTT. Its translation is CASSSWDRSNTGELFF. This rearrangement joins TRBV28 to TRBJ2-2; 7 nucleotides align to TRBD1. V shed 4 bases and J 0 bases; nucleotides not matched to a gene: 5. The CDR3 totals 16 residues. CDR1 is MDHEN and CDR2 is SYDVKM in the germline V gene.

CDR3 in amino acids: CASSYSGRGSQTQYF. CDR3 DNA sequence: TGTGCCAGCAGTTACTCCGGCCGCGGGAGCCAGACCCAGTACTTC. This chain joins TRBV6-5 and TRBJ2-5; 7 nucleotides agree with TRBD2. V trimming: 0 bases; J trimming: 6 bases; junction bases outside the gene matches: 7. The CDR3 extends over 15 amino acids. Germline values: CDR1 MNHEY, CDR2 SVGAGI.

V usage is TRBV15 and J usage is TRBJ2-3, with 7 bases identical to TRBD2. The V and J ends lost 5 bases and 5 bases, in that order; junction bases with no gene match: 13. Germline-derived CDR1 and CDR2 are LNHNV and YYDKDF (reference sequence). CDR3 length: 16 residues. The DNA of the CDR3 is TGTGCCACCAGCTACGATTTAAGCGGGGAACAAGATACGCAGTATTTT. This translates into CATSYDLSGEQDTQYF.

The rearrangement links TRBV11-3 to TRBJ2-3; TRBD2 aligns across 8 bases. Germline V gene data show CDR1 as SGHNT and CDR2 as YENEEA. The junction had 4 bases not matched to a gene; V was cut back by 1 base and J by 1 base. CDR3 length: 16 residues. CDR3 residues: CASSLGTSIRTDTQYF. In DNA form, the CDR3 reads TGTGCCAGCAGCTTAGGGACTAGCATTCGCACAGATACGCAGTATTTT.

The rearrangement joins TRBV29-1 to TRBJ2-7; 12 bases fit TRBD1. J lost 3 bases, V lost 5 bases, and 11 bases had no gene match. The V gene's germline CDR1 is SQVTM and CDR2 ANQGSEA. CDR3 length equals 16 residues. CDR3 DNA: TGCAGCGTTTCCCAGTACCGGGACAGGGGGCTCTACGAGCAGTACTTC. Translating it yields CSVSQYRDRGLYEQYF.

This clone was observed a single time. This chain uses TRBV6-5 with TRBJ2-7; D not certain. Germline CDR1 MNHEY, CDR2 SVGAGI. The CDR3 is 13 residues long. The V and J ends lost 6 bases and 2 bases respectively, with 11 bases between them. The CDR3 DNA reads as TGTGCCAGCAGACTGACTGAAACCTACGAGCAGTACTTC. It codes for CASRLTETYEQYF.

The chain recombines TRBV2 with TRBJ2-2; 10 bases map to TRBD2. The germline V gene encodes CDR1 SNHLY and CDR2 FYNNEI. The V segment lost 5 bases and the J segment 4 bases; nucleotides outside the gene matches: 7. There are 16 residues in the CDR3. Here the CDR3 reads CASSKRSGRATGELFF. The CDR3 DNA sequence: TGTGCCAGCAGTAAAAGGAGCGGGAGGGCCACCGGGGAGCTGTTTTTT.

This clone was observed at least ten times. V usage is TRBV29-1 and J usage is TRBJ2-7; 9 positions agree with TRBD1. Germline V gene sequence: CDR1 SQVTM, CDR2 ANQGSEA. Trimming at V came to 7 bases and at J to 5 bases, leaving 12 bases not matched to a gene. The CDR3 totals 14 residues. CDR3 bases: TGCAGCGCCAAGACAGGGGGATCGTTCGACGAGCAGTACTTC. Translating gives CSAKTGGSFDEQYF.

The rearrangement uses TRBV6-5 and TRBJ1-5; D call uncertain. This CDR3 is built from 13 residues. V lost 0 bases to trimming and J lost 8 bases, with 8 bases between them. Germline V lookup: CDR1 MNHEY, CDR2 SVGAGI. The CDR3: CASSYSMGEPQHF. The DNA for the CDR3 is TGTGCCAGCAGTTACTCGATGGGCGAGCCCCAGCATTTT.

In its sample, this clone was seen a few times. This chain joins TRBV7-6 and TRBJ2-7; TRBD2 agrees at 12 bases. Losses at the gene ends were 5 bases for V and 4 bases for J; bases not matched to a gene: 3. This CDR3 is built from 14 residues. The germline V gene encodes CDR1 SGHVS and CDR2 FNYEAQ. This CDR3 is CASSPGTSGYEQYF. In DNA form, the CDR3 reads TGTGCCAGCAGCCCAGGGACTAGCGGGTACGAGCAGTACTTC.

This clone was counted only a few times. The genes are TRBV7-8 and TRBJ2-2; D is unresolved. V was trimmed by 5 bases and J by 4 bases, leaving 14 bases between them. Germline CDR1 and CDR2: SGHVS and FQNEAQ. The CDR3 is made up of 15 amino acids. CDR3 sequence (DNA): TGTGCCAGCAGCCCCGCGGAGTCGGGCACCGGGGAGCTGTTTTTT. Translating it yields CASSPAESGTGELFF.

V gene TRBV27 combines with J gene TRBJ1-5; D is unclear. V lost 2 bases to trimming and J lost 0 bases, with 8 bases between them. There are 15 residues in the CDR3. Germline values: CDR1 MNHEY, CDR2 SMNVEV (reference sequence). In DNA, the CDR3 is TGTGCCAGCAGTTTAAACAGCCATAGCAATCAGCCCCAGCATTTT. This sequence encodes CASSLNSHSNQPQHF.

The chain is built from TRBV18 and TRBJ2-2; TRBD1 matches at 9 bases. There are 15 residues in the CDR3. Germline CDR1 is KGHSH and CDR2 is LQKENI. The V segment lost 4 bases and the J segment 4 bases; nucleotides outside the gene matches: 4. The CDR3 reads CASSRTGDSTGELFF. DNA for the CDR3: TGTGCCAGCTCACGGACAGGGGATAGCACCGGGGAGCTGTTTTTT.

Comments on this clone: Other DNA sequences within the sample encode an identical CDR3. This chain joins TRBV19 and TRBJ2-7; D is possibly TRBD2 (6 bases). Germline V gene sequence: CDR1 LNHDA, CDR2 SQIVND (reference sequence). The V gene lost 3 bases and the J gene lost 2 bases, with 11 bases spanning the gap. The CDR3 runs 14 residues. DNA of the CDR3: TGTGCCAGTAGTATTGGTAGCGGCACCTACGAGCAGTACTTC. Protein sequence: CASSIGSGTYEQYF.

The chain carries TRBV18 and TRBJ2-2, with 9 nucleotides matching TRBD1. CDR3 length equals 17 residues. The junction had 8 bases not matched to a gene; V was cut back by 0 bases and J by 6 bases. Germline V gene data show CDR1 as KGHSH and CDR2 as LQKENI. As DNA, the CDR3 is TGTGCCAGCTCACCACCGGGACAGGGAAGGGTCCCCGGGGAGCTGTTTTTT. Translation: CASSPPGQGRVPGELFF.

The chain recombines TRBV6-5 with TRBJ2-7; D might be TRBD1 (6 bases). CDR3 length: 15 residues. Trimming left V 4 bases short and J 7 bases short, with 20 bases between. From germline, CDR1 is MNHEY and CDR2 SVGAGI. CDR3 in DNA: TGTGCCAGCAGTTCCCGGGACACCCCGCAGGGAGAGCAGTACTTC. Its translation: CASSSRDTPQGEQYF.

V gene TRBV3-1 (or the pseudogene TRBV3-2) combines with J gene TRBJ2-3; 8 nucleotides align to TRBD2. Trimming cost V 0 bases and J 6 bases; bases outside gene matches: 14. CDR1 and CDR2 from the germline V gene are LGHDT and YNNKEL (reference sequence). This CDR3 region has 18 residues. CDR3 nucleotides: TGTGCCAGCAGCCAAGATCCATTTCAGCGGGGGCCCGGGGATACGCAGTATTTT. Its protein product is CASSQDPFQRGPGDTQYF.

This clone was detected once. The chain couples TRBV7-6 to TRBJ2-7; 11 positions match TRBD2. The CDR3 is 15 amino acids. The junction had 2 bases not matched to a gene; V was cut back by 4 bases and J by 0 bases. Germline V gene sequence: CDR1 SGHVS, CDR2 FNYEAQ. CDR3 residues: CASSYGLAGSYEQYF. The DNA of the CDR3 is TGTGCCAGCAGCTACGGACTAGCGGGCTCCTACGAGCAGTACTTC.

The rearrangement joins TRBV7-2 to TRBJ1-3; perhaps TRBD1 as D (5 bases). There are 16 residues in the CDR3. Germline CDR1 is SGHTA and CDR2 is FQGNSA. Trimming stripped 2 bases from V and 4 bases from J, with 15 bases between. The CDR3 nucleotides read TGTGCCAGCAGCTTATGGTTAGGGGTTCGCGGAAACACCATATATTTT. This codes for CASSLWLGVRGNTIYF.

Concerning this clone itself: The sample has other DNA sequences that encode this CDR3 too. The chain joins TRBV7-2 to TRBJ2-5; the match to TRBD1 covers 9 bases. There are 14 residues in the CDR3. Looked up from germline, CDR1 is SGHTA and CDR2 is FQGNSA. V was pared by 4 bases and J by 5 bases, with 5 bases of the junction left unmatched. The CDR3 sequence is CASSSQGAGETQYF. CDR3 coding DNA: TGTGCCAGCAGCTCACAGGGGGCAGGGGAGACCCAGTACTTC.